One sample yielded the 18 T cell receptor beta chains listed below, sequenced in a study of blood T cells in healthy people across ages. Primed by a sample-barcoded 5' primer and a J-beta primer mix, a second PCR proceeded for 7 to 11 cycles. TCRdb itself ran the 5' RACE reads through MiXCR, one entry per CDR3 protein. Among roughly 1.9 million distinct CDR3 sequences listed, approximately 39% were seen once. The specimen was blood. The receptors originated from a human donor in good health.

The rearrangement links TRBV7-9 to TRBJ1-2, with a tentative D call TRBD1 (6 bases). CDR1 and CDR2 from the germline V gene are SEHNR and FQNEAQ (reference sequence). V lost 5 bases to trimming and J lost 4 bases, with 17 bases between them. CDR3 length: 15 amino acids. CDR3 sequence (DNA): TGTGCCAGCAGCGACGTACAGGGCCCTAGCTATGGCTACACCTTC. Translating gives CASSDVQGPSYGYTF. Combining the CDR3 with reference TRBV7-9 and TRBJ1-2 gives the whole variable domain DTGVSQNPRHKITKRGQNVTFRCDPISEHNRLYWYRQTLGQGPEFLTYFQNEAQLEKSRLLSDRFSAERPKGSFSTLEIQRTEQGDSAMYLCASSDVQGPSYGYTFGSGTRLTVV.

The chain uses TRBV28 and TRBJ1-2, with 7 bases that match TRBD1. J gave up 0 bases and V 3 bases, and 13 bases lay outside the gene matches. Germline lookup yields CDR1 MDHEN and CDR2 SYDVKM. The CDR3 runs to 18 residues. Here the CDR3 DNA reads TGTGCCAGCAGTTTGAACGGAGACAGGGATATTGCTAACTATGGCTACACCTTC. Translated, it gives CASSLNGDRDIANYGYTF.

V usage is TRBV6-5 and J usage is TRBJ2-7; 7 bases line up with TRBD1. The length of the CDR3 is 14 residues. Germline V gene lookup returns CDR1 MNHEY and CDR2 SVGAGI. After removal of 2 bases from V and 7 bases from J, the junction contained 8 bases not matched to a gene. The CDR3: CASSYPGTEVEQYF. Written as DNA, the CDR3 is TGTGCCAGCAGTTACCCCGGGACAGAGGTAGAGCAGTACTTC.

The chain is built from TRBV20-1 and TRBJ2-5; D is perhaps TRBD1 (6 bases). Germline V CDR1 and CDR2: DFQATT, SNEGSKA (reference sequence). V lost 5 bases to trimming and J lost 3 bases, with 16 bases between them. CDR3 length equals 14 residues. As DNA, the CDR3 is TGCAGTGCTCAGCTCACCTCAGGGGAAGAGACCCAGTACTTC. It encodes CSAQLTSGEETQYF.

In DNA, the CDR3 is TGCAGTGCGCAACACCTCGGCGGACTAACCTCTAGCTCCTACAATGAGCAGTTCTTC. Its protein product is CSAQHLGGLTSSSYNEQFF. The chain employs TRBV20-1 and TRBJ2-1; perhaps TRBD2 as D (6 bases). Germline values: CDR1 DFQATT, CDR2 SNEGSKA (reference sequence). This CDR3 has 19 amino acids. Trimming left V 6 bases short and J 0 bases short, with 27 bases between.

The table lists this clonotype with a count of one. V usage is TRBV4-2 and J usage is TRBJ2-3; 10 bases map to TRBD2. Per the germline V gene, CDR1 is LGHNA and CDR2 is YNFKEQ. Trimming cost V 1 base and J 5 bases; bases outside gene matches: 6. CDR3 length: 16 residues. CDR3 DNA sequence: TGTGCCAGCAGCCAAGTTACAGCGGGGGGGCAAGATACGCAGTATTTT. Translating it yields CASSQVTAGGQDTQYF.

This chain uses TRBV7-9 with TRBJ2-5, with TRBD2 matching over 7 bases. The DNA end lines up better with TRBJ2-7; the J call may be wrong. CDR3 size: 16 residues. In germline, CDR1 is SEHNR, CDR2 FQNEAQ (reference sequence). The CDR3 bases are TGTGCCAGCATCCTATGGGGGGGGAGGGGCCGCTACGAGCAGTACTTC. It specifies CASILWGGRGRYEQYF.

The rearrangement joins TRBV29-1 to TRBJ2-1; D remains ambiguous. V lost 0 bases and J 0 bases, leaving 12 bases between the germline ends. Germline lookup yields CDR1 SQVTM and CDR2 ANQGSEA. This CDR3 has 16 amino acids. The CDR3 protein is CSVEEYGASSYNEQFF. The CDR3, as DNA: TGCAGCGTTGAAGAGTACGGCGCGAGCTCCTACAATGAGCAGTTCTTC.

The chain recombines TRBV29-1 with TRBJ2-3, with D possibly matching TRBD1 (6 bases). The ends were cut back, 7 bases at V and 4 bases at J, with 15 bases in the middle. Germline values: CDR1 SQVTM, CDR2 ANQGSEA. This CDR3 is built from 13 residues. For the CDR3, the DNA is TGCAGCGGTAGGGACACCTTGGCAGATACGCAGTATTTT. It translates to CSGRDTLADTQYF.

This chain links TRBV6-6 with TRBJ1-1; D is uncertain. The CDR3 totals 16 residues. Germline CDR1 reads MNHNY; CDR2 reads SVGAGI (reference sequence). Trimming stripped 2 bases from V and 0 bases from J, with 13 bases between. This CDR3 reads CASSYGRLEMNTEAFF. CDR3 nucleotides: TGTGCCAGCAGTTACGGACGGCTTGAGATGAACACTGAAGCTTTCTTT.

This clonotype was seen repeatedly, ten times or more. J is TRBJ1-1 and V is TRBV20-1; D unclear. V was trimmed by 0 bases and J by 1 base, leaving 3 bases between them. The CDR3 contains 12 residues. Germline CDR1 DFQATT, CDR2 SNEGSKA (reference sequence). In nucleotides, the CDR3 is TGCAGTGCTAGAGAACAGAACACTGAAGCTTTCTTT. This codes for CSAREQNTEAFF.

This chain joins TRBV4-1 and TRBJ1-1; 10 bases align to TRBD1. Trimming cost V 3 bases and J 6 bases; bases outside gene matches: 13. Germline V lookup: CDR1 MGHRA, CDR2 YSYEKL. The CDR3 totals 17 residues. This chain's CDR3 is CASSHDRGRVIRAEAFF. CDR3 bases: TGCGCCAGCAGCCACGACAGGGGGCGGGTTATAAGGGCTGAAGCTTTCTTT.

V and J are TRBV15 and TRBJ2-7; 7 nucleotides align to TRBD1. Gene TRBJ2-5 matches the end of the DNA better, so the J call may be wrong. The CDR3 spans 12 residues. Germline V lookup: CDR1 LNHNV, CDR2 YYDKDF (reference sequence). The CDR3 is CATSTGVETQYF. The CDR3 DNA reads TGTGCCACCTCAACAGGGGTAGAGACCCAGTACTTC.

This clonotype appeared a single time. At one end the junction does not follow the germline gene, possibly because of a read error. CDR3 nucleotide sequence: TGTGCCAACAGCGAAACATGGACAGTCGGCTATGGCTACACCTTC. Amino acids: CANSETWTVGYGYTF. The chain is built from TRBV5-5 and TRBJ1-2, with D maybe TRBD1 (6 bases). The CDR3 extends over 15 amino acids. Germline CDR1 and CDR2: SGHKS and YYEKEE (reference sequence).

Ten or more counts support this clonotype. The junction shows a germline mismatch at one end, possibly a read error. J is TRBJ2-5 and V is TRBV5-5; D is uncertain. This CDR3 spans 13 amino acids. CDR1 is SGHKS, CDR2 YYEKEE, per germline (reference sequence). In DNA, the CDR3 is TGCGCCAGCAGCTCCGACAACCAAGAGACCCAGTACTTC. Translation gives CASSSDNQETQYF.

This clonotype was detected a few times. As DNA, the CDR3 is TGTGCCAGCAGTCTCCAGGGAATCGCTGAAGCTTTCTTT. The encoded protein is CASSLQGIAEAFF. The chain links TRBV2 to TRBJ1-1; D might be TRBD1 (5 bases). Per the germline V gene, CDR1 is SNHLY and CDR2 is FYNNEI. This CDR3 region has 13 residues. Trimming took 5 bases from V and 6 from J, leaving 13 bases between them.

V and J are TRBV10-2 and TRBJ2-1, with 14 positions matching TRBD2. The CDR3 covers 16 residues. Trimming removed 6 bases from V and 6 bases from J; junction bases left unmatched: 7. Germline CDR1 reads WSHSY; CDR2 reads SAAADI. The chain's CDR3 is CASREPGLAGVNEQFF. In DNA form, the CDR3 reads TGCGCCAGCAGAGAACCGGGACTAGCGGGGGTCAATGAGCAGTTCTTC.

This clonotype showed up just a few times. The V call is TRBV5-5, the J call TRBJ1-5; D is undetermined. This CDR3 is 17 amino acids long. V lost 0 bases to trimming and J lost 1 base, with 14 bases between them. Germline CDR1 is SGHKS and CDR2 is YYEKEE (reference sequence). Written as DNA, the CDR3 is TGTGCCAGCAGCTTGGGTTTGAAAGGGAACAGCAATCAGCCCCAGCATTTT. Its translation: CASSLGLKGNSNQPQHF.